Listed here are 19 T cell receptor beta chains from one sample, sequenced in a study of blood T cells in healthy people across ages. Using a J-beta primer mix together with a sample-barcoded 5' primer, a second PCR was run for about 6 to 12 cycles. Using its own MiXCR run on the 5' RACE reads, TCRdb lists one record per CDR3 protein. The sample carries about 1,400,000 distinct CDR3 sequences, approximately 40% recorded once. The sample consisted of blood. These TCRs come from a woman younger than 35 in good health.

This chain links TRBV30 with TRBJ2-3; TRBD2 might be the D (5 bases). Trimming left V 0 bases short and J 4 bases short, with 5 bases between. The CDR3 runs to 12 residues. Germline-derived CDR1 and CDR2 are GTSNPN and SVGIG (reference sequence). The CDR3, as DNA: TGTGCCTGGAGTGTAGCGGCAGATACGCAGTATTTT. It yields the protein CAWSVAADTQYF. The entire variable domain, with the rest obtained from reference TRBV30 and TRBJ2-3, is as follows: SQTIHQWPATLVQPVGSPLSLECTVEGTSNPNLYWYRQAAGRGLQLLFYSVGIGQISSEVPQNLSASRPQDRQFILSSKKLLLSDSGFYLCAWSVAADTQYFGPGTRLTVL.

The J gene is TRBJ1-2, the V gene TRBV7-3; TRBD1 is a possible D gene (6 bases). CDR3 length equals 15 residues. CDR1 is SGHTA, CDR2 FQGTGA, per germline. Trimming removed 5 bases at V and 1 base at J, with 14 bases between. The CDR3: CASSPGGGNNYGYTF. For the CDR3, the DNA is TGTGCCAGCAGCCCCGGGGGCGGCAATAACTATGGCTACACCTTC.

This clonotype was recorded a few times. This rearrangement joins TRBV29-1 to TRBJ1-1, with TRBD1 identical over 9 bases. CDR1 is SQVTM, CDR2 ANQGSEA, per germline. Trimming cost V 5 bases and J 7 bases; bases outside gene matches: 5. CDR3 length equals 12 residues. Here the CDR3 DNA reads TGCAGCGTTCAAGGGACAGGGAGTGAAGCTTTCTTT. Translating it yields CSVQGTGSEAFF.

The chain uses TRBV29-1 and TRBJ2-3; D may correspond to TRBD1 or TRBD2 (5 bases each). CDR1 and CDR2 from the germline V gene are SQVTM and ANQGSEA. V was trimmed by 4 bases and J by 0 bases, leaving 11 bases between them. The CDR3 runs to 14 residues. CDR3 sequence: CSVGRDLSTDTQYF. The CDR3 DNA reads as TGCAGCGTTGGCCGGGACCTAAGCACAGATACGCAGTATTTT.

The CDR3 DNA reads as TGCGCCAGCAGCCAGCGGGCGACTAGCGGGAGGCACTACAATGAGCAGTTCTTC. This translates into CASSQRATSGRHYNEQFF. V usage is TRBV4-1 and J usage is TRBJ2-1, with 13 bases fitting TRBD2. With 3 bases clipped from V and 3 bases from J, the junction kept 8 bases outside the gene matches. Germline lookup yields CDR1 MGHRA and CDR2 YSYEKL. The CDR3 is 18 residues long.

In regard to this clonotype: The final CDR3 position lacks the conserved phenylalanine or tryptophan, pointing to a likely read error. The chain recombines TRBV7-9 with TRBJ2-5; no reliable D call. The germline CDR1 and CDR2 sequences are SEHNR and FQNEAQ (reference sequence). This CDR3 has 14 amino acids. The germline V and J ends were trimmed by 3 bases and 2 bases, with 10 bases remaining between them. DNA of the CDR3: TGTGCCAGCAGCTTCCGAACAGTTCAAGAGACCCAGTACTCC. Its translation: CASSFRTVQETQYS.

The V call is TRBV2, the J call TRBJ2-5; D is possibly TRBD1 or TRBD2 (6 bases each). The CDR3 is 17 amino acids. Germline V gene sequence: CDR1 SNHLY, CDR2 FYNNEI. V lost 5 bases, J lost 11 bases, and 30 bases lay in between. The CDR3 here is CASSSLGGRRGYNEQYF. The CDR3 region has the DNA TGTGCCAGCAGTTCCCTGGGGGGCAGGAGAGGCTACAATGAGCAGTACTTC.

The chain is built from TRBV15 and TRBJ1-2, with no clear D. V lost 0 bases and J lost 0, with 14 bases in between. CDR3 length: 17 amino acids. CDR1 and CDR2 (germline): LNHNV, YYDKDF (reference sequence). The CDR3 protein is CATSRDLGLDPNYGYTF. The DNA of the CDR3 is TGTGCCACCAGCAGAGACCTCGGCCTGGACCCTAACTATGGCTACACCTTC.

The gene calls are TRBV6-6 and TRBJ2-7, with D tentatively TRBD1 (7 bases). CDR1 is MNHNY, CDR2 SVGAGI, per germline (reference sequence). The CDR3 totals 15 residues. V lost 5 bases, J lost 3 bases, and 17 bases lay in between. For the CDR3, the DNA is TGTGCCAGCAGTCCACGCCGACAGGGAGGCTACGAGCAGTACTTC. Its protein is CASSPRRQGGYEQYF.

Many counts were recorded for this clonotype. The V gene is TRBV6-6, the J gene TRBJ2-3; 15 bases map to TRBD2. From germline, CDR1 is MNHNY and CDR2 SVGAGI (reference sequence). The ends lost 5 bases at V and 4 bases at J; junction bases unmatched: 4. The CDR3 runs 16 residues. In nucleotides, the CDR3 is TGTGCCAGCAGTCGGGGACTAGCGGGGGGTCCAGATACGCAGTATTTT. Protein product: CASSRGLAGGPDTQYF.

This rearrangement joins TRBV28 to TRBJ2-3; D is uncertain. With 5 bases removed from V and 2 bases from J, the gap between germline ends came to 14 bases. Germline CDR1 is MDHEN and CDR2 is SYDVKM. The CDR3 is 15 residues long. The CDR3 DNA follows: TGTGCCAGCAGTCTGACTTTAGGTCCCACAGATACGCAGTATTTT. This codes for CASSLTLGPTDTQYF.

This chain uses TRBV6-2 or TRBV6-3 with TRBJ2-5, with 12 bases identical to TRBD2. Trimming took 2 bases from V and 1 from J; bases not matched to a gene: 8. Germline V gives CDR1 MNHEY, CDR2 SVGEGT. The CDR3 contains 18 residues. This CDR3 reads CASSYGGLAGSFQETQYF. The CDR3 region has the DNA TGTGCCAGCAGTTACGGGGGACTAGCGGGTTCCTTCCAAGAGACCCAGTACTTC.

The V gene is TRBV20-1, the J gene TRBJ1-1; unclear D gene. The germline V gene encodes CDR1 DFQATT and CDR2 SNEGSKA (reference sequence). V lost 5 bases and J lost 1, with 14 bases in between. The CDR3 runs 14 residues. The CDR3 here is CSAASPGTNTEAFF. The CDR3 nucleotides are TGCAGTGCTGCGTCCCCCGGAACGAACACTGAAGCTTTCTTT.

A few counts support this clonotype. J is TRBJ2-7 and V is TRBV18; D unresolved. This CDR3 contains 12 residues. Trimming pared 4 bases from V and 7 bases from J, leaving 11 bases between. Germline V gene sequence: CDR1 KGHSH, CDR2 LQKENI. The DNA of the CDR3 is TGTGCCAGCTCACGCGGCCTGGGGGAGCAGTACTTC. It specifies CASSRGLGEQYF. The full variable domain, completed using reference TRBV18 and TRBJ2-7, is NAGVMQNPRHLVRRRGQEARLRCSPMKGHSHVYWYRQLPEEGLKFMVYLQKENIIDESGMPKERFSAEFPKEGPSILRIQQVVRGDSAAYFCASSRGLGEQYFGPGTRLTVT.

The chain uses TRBV20-1 and TRBJ2-2; a possible D gene is TRBD2 (5 bases). The CDR3 has 14 amino acids. Germline lookup yields CDR1 DFQATT and CDR2 SNEGSKA (reference sequence). Trimming pared 2 bases from V and 7 bases from J, leaving 14 bases between. This chain's CDR3 is CSARRPSMDGELFF. Here the CDR3 DNA reads TGCAGTGCTAGAAGGCCTAGCATGGACGGGGAGCTGTTTTTT.

This clonotype was detected only a few times. V gene TRBV29-1 combines with J gene TRBJ2-1; 7 positions match TRBD2. The CDR3 runs 14 residues. J was trimmed by 2 bases and V by 7 bases; bases with no gene match: 8. Germline CDR1 reads SQVTM; CDR2 reads ANQGSEA. CDR3 sequence (DNA): TGCAGCGCCTCGGGACTAAATACCTACAATGAGCAGTTCTTC. It specifies CSASGLNTYNEQFF.

This chain links TRBV10-3 with TRBJ1-1; 8 bases are shared with TRBD1. Losses at the gene ends were 7 bases for V and 4 bases for J; bases not matched to a gene: 8. The CDR3 has 14 residues. CDR1 ENHRY and CDR2 SYGVKD come from the germline V gene. The CDR3 region is CAINTDRGGTEAFF. The CDR3 DNA sequence: TGTGCCATCAATACCGACAGGGGTGGCACTGAAGCTTTCTTT.

This clonotype was detected only a few times. CDR3 amino acids: CASSQGQGGTYGYTF. DNA of the CDR3: TGTGCCAGCAGCCAAGGACAGGGGGGGACCTATGGCTACACCTTC. The chain joins TRBV3-1 to TRBJ1-2, with 9 bases that match TRBD1. The trim removed 1 base at V and 4 bases at J, leaving 4 bases unmatched. This CDR3 region has 15 residues. CDR1 and CDR2 from the germline V gene are LGHDT and YNNKEL (reference sequence).

This rearrangement joins TRBV28 to TRBJ2-1; TRBD1 matches at 8 bases. Near its end, the DNA agrees better with TRBJ2-7, so the J call may be wrong. Germline CDR1 reads MDHEN; CDR2 reads SYDVKM. The length of the CDR3 is 14 residues. This chain's CDR3 is CASGYRGTYNEQYF. The CDR3, as DNA: TGTGCCAGCGGATACAGGGGGACCTACAATGAGCAGTACTTC.